This T cell receptor (beta chain) originates from a study of blood T cell repertoires in COVID-19. Germline V gene data show CDR1 as SNHLY and CDR2 as FYNNEI. V trimming: 3 bases; J trimming: 8 bases; junction bases outside the gene matches: 7. The CDR3 runs 17 residues. Original handling: Amplification from reference gene primers served as the basis for estimated nucleated cell counts. Assay: immunoSEQ multiplex PCR; the TCRdb copy retains only in-frame clones and omits some. The V and J calls and the clone size are those of that table, but D and trimming were determined from the DNA. The data show fewer than 250,000 clones, 65% to 90% seen once. Enrollees, about 18 to 90 years old, lived in 25 or so US areas.

The chain carries TRBV2 and TRBJ2-1, with TRBD2 matching over 16 bases. What was sequenced was PBMCs or T cells enriched from blood (not recorded which). The TCR sequence derives from a woman aged 50 to 60 with acute COVID-19. DNA of the CDR3: TGTGCCAGCAGTGACCCCGGGACTAGCGGGGGGGCCGATGAGCAGTTCTTC. It yields the protein CASSDPGTSGGADEQFF.